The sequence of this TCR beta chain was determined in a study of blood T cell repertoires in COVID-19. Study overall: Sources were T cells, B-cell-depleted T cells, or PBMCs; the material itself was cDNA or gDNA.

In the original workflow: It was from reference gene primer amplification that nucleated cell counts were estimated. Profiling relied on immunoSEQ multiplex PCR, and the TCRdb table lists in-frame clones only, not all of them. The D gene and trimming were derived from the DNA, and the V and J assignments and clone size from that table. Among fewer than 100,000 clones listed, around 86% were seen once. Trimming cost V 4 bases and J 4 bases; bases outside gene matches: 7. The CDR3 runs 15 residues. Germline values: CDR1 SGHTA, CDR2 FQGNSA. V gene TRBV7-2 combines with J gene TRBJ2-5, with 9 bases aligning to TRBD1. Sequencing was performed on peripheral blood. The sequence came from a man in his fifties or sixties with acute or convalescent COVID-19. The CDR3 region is CASSYDRGGGETQYF. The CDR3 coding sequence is TGTGCCAGCAGCTATGACAGGGGGGGCGGAGAGACCCAGTACTTC.